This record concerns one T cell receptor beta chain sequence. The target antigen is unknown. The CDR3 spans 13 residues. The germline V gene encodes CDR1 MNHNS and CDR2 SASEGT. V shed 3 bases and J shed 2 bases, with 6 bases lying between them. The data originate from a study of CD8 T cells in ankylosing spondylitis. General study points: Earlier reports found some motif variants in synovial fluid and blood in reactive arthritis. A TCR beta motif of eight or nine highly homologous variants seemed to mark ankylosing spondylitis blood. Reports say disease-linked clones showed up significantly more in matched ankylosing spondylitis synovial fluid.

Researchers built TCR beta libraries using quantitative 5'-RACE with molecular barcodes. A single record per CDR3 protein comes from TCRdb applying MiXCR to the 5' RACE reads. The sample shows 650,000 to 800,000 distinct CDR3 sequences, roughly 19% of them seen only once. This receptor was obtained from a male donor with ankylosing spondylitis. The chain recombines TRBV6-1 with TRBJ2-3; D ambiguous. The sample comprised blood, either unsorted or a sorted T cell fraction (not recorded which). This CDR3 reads CASSEVFTDTQYF. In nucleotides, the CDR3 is TGTGCCAGCAGTGAGGTCTTCACAGATACGCAGTATTTT.